What follows are 18 T cell receptor beta chains derived from one specimen sequenced in a study of T cell repertoires in cytomegalovirus infection. The antigens these receptors bind are not known. TCRdb called the reads again in MiXCR, with one record for every CDR3 protein. In the table there are around 750,000 distinct CDR3 sequences, around a third of which are singletons. The sequencing used cultured CD8+ T cells from PBMCs, collected from culture after CMV antigen stimulation. The receptor source for this set is a human donor in good health (CMV status not recorded). Some clones in this sample may be carry-over from other donors' samples.

Regarding this clonotype: This may be a read error: a much more frequent sequence differs by one nucleotide. V is TRBV6-2 or TRBV6-3 and J is TRBJ2-7; 7 positions match TRBD1. Per germline, CDR1 MNHEY and CDR2 SVGEGT. The CDR3 runs 14 residues. The V gene end was trimmed by 6 bases and the J gene end by 3 bases; junction bases not matched to a gene: 8. In DNA, the CDR3 is TGTGCCAGCAGACAGGGGCTGCCGTACTACGAGCAGTACGTC. It encodes CASRQGLPYYEQYV.

The J gene is TRBJ1-3, the V gene TRBV12-3 or TRBV12-4; 7 bases map to TRBD1. J gave up 3 bases and V 7 bases, and 9 bases lay outside the gene matches. CDR3 length: 15 residues. The CDR3 DNA is TGTGCCAGCACCTCCAGGGGGGGGATTGGAAACACCATATATTTT. Protein product: CASTSRGGIGNTIYF.

A single count supports this clonotype. The chain joins TRBV28 to TRBJ1-4; D not resolved. Germline V gives CDR1 MDHEN, CDR2 SYDVKM. V dropped 6 bases and J dropped 13 bases, with 9 bases sitting between them. This CDR3 has 10 residues. The CDR3 sequence is CASRRGRLFF. The DNA of the CDR3 is TGTGCCAGCAGGCGGGGAAGACTGTTTTTT.

The chain has TRBV27 and TRBJ1-1; D uncertain. The CDR3 contains 12 residues. Germline V gene sequence: CDR1 MNHEY, CDR2 SMNVEV (reference sequence). V was trimmed by 11 bases and J by 1 base, leaving 11 bases between them. Written as DNA, the CDR3 is TGTGCCGCCGGGAAATGGAACACTGAAGCTTTCTTT. Protein sequence: CAAGKWNTEAFF.

This clonotype turned up a few times. The V and J genes are TRBV11-3 and TRBJ2-3, with D uncertain. In germline, CDR1 is SGHNT, CDR2 YENEEA. Trimming stripped 1 base from V and 3 bases from J, with 8 bases between. This CDR3 contains 14 residues. CDR3: CASSLGIGTDTQYF. The CDR3 coding sequence is TGTGCCAGCAGCTTAGGTATCGGAACAGATACGCAGTATTTT.

The chain links TRBV9 to TRBJ2-1; D is perhaps TRBD2 (7 bases). This CDR3 comprises 15 residues. V lost 0 bases and J 8 bases, leaving 15 bases between the germline ends. The germline V gene encodes CDR1 SGDLS and CDR2 YYNGEE. The CDR3 loop is CASSVEGGGRDEQFF. The CDR3 region has the DNA TGTGCCAGCAGCGTAGAAGGGGGGGGCAGGGATGAGCAGTTCTTC. The variable domain in full, with the rest retrieved from reference TRBV9 and TRBJ2-1, is DSGVTQTPKHLITATGQRVTLRCSPRSGDLSVYWYQQSLDQGLQFLIQYYNGEERAKGNILERFSAQQFPDLHSELNLSSLELGDSALYFCASSVEGGGRDEQFFGPGTRLTVL.

This clonotype turned up a few times. This rearrangement joins TRBV12-3 or TRBV12-4 to TRBJ2-7; the D gene is possibly TRBD1 (6 bases). Between the trimmed V and J ends, which lost 4 bases and 5 bases, there was a span of 12 bases. The CDR3 totals 13 residues. The CDR3 region is CASSYTGYHEQYV. Here the CDR3 DNA reads TGTGCCAGCAGTTATACAGGGTACCACGAGCAGTACGTC.

The sample holds a few counts of this clonotype. V is TRBV19 and J is TRBJ1-2; D unresolved. This CDR3 region has 13 residues. Germline V gives CDR1 LNHDA, CDR2 SQIVND (reference sequence). V was cut by 5 bases and J by 4 bases, with 11 bases left in between. In nucleotides, the CDR3 is TGTGCCAGTAGTCCGAGTGTGTCCTATGGCTACACCTTC. As protein: CASSPSVSYGYTF.

The V call is TRBV19, the J call TRBJ1-5; D is perhaps TRBD1 (6 bases). Germline V gives CDR1 LNHDA, CDR2 SQIVND (reference sequence). With 3 bases removed from V and 3 bases from J, the gap between germline ends came to 15 bases. CDR3 length: 16 residues. Written as DNA, the CDR3 is TGTGCCAGTAGTATTCGCCGACAGGTGGACAATCAGCCCCAGCATTTT. Its protein is CASSIRRQVDNQPQHF. Filled out from reference TRBV19 and TRBJ1-5, the complete variable domain reads DGGITQSPKYLFRKEGQNVTLSCEQNLNHDAMYWYRQDPGQGLRLIYYSQIVNDFQKGDIAEGYSVSREKKESFPLTVTSAQKNPTAFYLCASSIRRQVDNQPQHFGDGTRLSIL.

This clonotype was picked up many times. This chain uses TRBV9 with TRBJ2-1; TRBD2 aligns across 7 bases. The CDR3 runs to 15 residues. Per germline, CDR1 SGDLS and CDR2 YYNGEE. The trim removed 0 bases at V and 6 bases at J, leaving 6 bases unmatched. The CDR3 nucleotides are TGTGCCAGCAGCGTAGGGGGAGGGACGGGCAATGAGCAGTTCTTC. Its translation is CASSVGGGTGNEQFF.

This chain connects TRBV6-1 to TRBJ2-7; no definite D call. V was pared by 1 base and J by 7 bases, with 14 bases between. CDR3 length: 14 amino acids. Germline V gene data show CDR1 as MNHNS and CDR2 as SASEGT. CDR3 nucleotides: TGTGCCAGCAGTGAAGAGTGGGGAATGTGGGAGCAGTACTTC. Protein product: CASSEEWGMWEQYF.

This chain uses TRBV7-9 with TRBJ2-3; TRBD2 matches 7 bases. Germline assignment: CDR1 SEHNR and CDR2 FQNEAQ (reference sequence). The J segment lost 5 bases and the V segment lost 1 base, leaving 12 bases of the junction unmatched. The CDR3 runs 17 residues. CDR3 nucleotides: TGTGCCAGCAGCTTAGGATACTGGCGGGGGAAAGAAGATACGCAGTATTTT. It codes for CASSLGYWRGKEDTQYF. Using reference TRBV7-9 and TRBJ2-3 for the parts outside the CDR3, the full variable domain is DTGVSQNPRHKITKRGQNVTFRCDPISEHNRLYWYRQTLGQGPEFLTYFQNEAQLEKSRLLSDRFSAERPKGSFSTLEIQRTEQGDSAMYLCASSLGYWRGKEDTQYFGPGTRLTVL.

V usage is TRBV6-5 and J usage is TRBJ1-4; D gene unclear. V gave up 8 bases and J gave up 7 bases, with 17 bases separating them. Germline V gives CDR1 MNHEY, CDR2 SVGAGI. The length of the CDR3 is 14 residues. CDR3 amino acids: CASGQAGGREKLFF. The CDR3 coding sequence is TGTGCCAGCGGCCAAGCGGGAGGTCGTGAAAAACTGTTTTTT.

The chain carries TRBV4-3 and TRBJ2-5; 13 bases are a match to TRBD2. CDR1 is LGHNA, CDR2 YSLEER, per germline. The CDR3 length is 18 residues. Losses at the gene ends were 0 bases for V and 4 bases for J; bases not matched to a gene: 8. CDR3 sequence (DNA): TGCGCCAGCAGCCAAGAGGAGAGGGGACTAGCGGGGATAGAGACCCAGTACTTC. Amino acids: CASSQEERGLAGIETQYF.

Ten or more counts support this clonotype. One end of the junction varies from germline; a read error may be responsible. V and J are TRBV7-2 and TRBJ2-4, with 10 bases identical to TRBD1. Germline CDR1 reads SGHTA; CDR2 reads FQGNSA. The CDR3 length is 13 residues. CDR3 nucleotide sequence: TGTGCCAGCAGCCGAGTCCCGACCGGGACAGGGGCTTTC. This sequence encodes CASSRVPTGTGAF.

As regards this clonotype: Just one base apart from a much larger clone, this may be a read error. The V and J genes are TRBV7-4 and TRBJ2-2, with 10 bases lining up with TRBD2. V lost 5 bases and J lost 1; bases outside the gene matches: 7. CDR3 size: 17 residues. Germline V gene data show CDR1 as SGHVT and CDR2 as SQSDAQ. CDR3 coding DNA: TGTGCCAGCAGCCCTACTAGCGGGGAAATGAACACCGGGGAGCTGTTTTTT. Translation gives CASSPTSGEMNTGELFF. Looking up the rest from reference TRBV7-4 and TRBJ2-2 gives the full variable domain: GAGVSQSPRYKVAKRGRDVALRCDSISGHVTLYWYRQTLGQGSEVLTYSQSDAQRDKSGRPSGRFSAERPERSVSTLKIQRTEQGDSAVYLCASSPTSGEMNTGELFFGEGSRLTVL.

The V gene is TRBV20-1, the J gene TRBJ2-3, with 8 bases that match TRBD2. V trimming: 3 bases; J trimming: 6 bases; junction bases outside the gene matches: 17. The CDR3 spans 17 residues. CDR1 is DFQATT and CDR2 is SNEGSKA in the germline V gene (reference sequence). The CDR3 loop reads CSARGLLGSGASDTQYF. The CDR3 DNA is TGCAGTGCTAGGGGCTTGCTGGGTAGCGGGGCTTCTGATACGCAGTATTTT.

The V gene is TRBV27, the J gene TRBJ2-1; 7 bases are shared with TRBD1. With 7 bases clipped from V and 10 bases from J, the junction kept 10 bases outside the gene matches. The length of the CDR3 is 13 residues. Per the germline V gene, CDR1 is MNHEY and CDR2 is SMNVEV (reference sequence). CDR3 nucleotide sequence: TGTGCCAGCACACAGGGGACCTTAAGAGAGCAGTTCTTC. As protein: CASTQGTLREQFF.